A single sample is the source of the 13 T cell receptor beta chains below, sequenced in a study of CD8+CD57+ T cells in acquired aplastic anemia. Investigators profiled TCR beta VDJ and CDR3 from genomic DNA template. From the reads, TCRdb called clonotypes with MiXCR, one entry per CDR3 protein. Of approximately 120,000 distinct CDR3 sequences detected, about 43% appear once; the ten largest clones hold roughly 2.7%. Patients chosen for sequencing had CD8+CD57+ cells that had expanded, as shown by flow cytometry. Sequenced material: sorted CD4+, CD8+, or CD8+CD57+ T cells (not recorded which) from PBMCs. These TCRs come from a human donor with aplastic anemia.

Remarks on this clonotype: This may come from a read error, since a much larger clone is one base off. The chain joins TRBV20-1 to TRBJ1-1; no definite D call. The CDR3 is 14 residues long. Germline CDR1 is DFQATT and CDR2 is SNEGSKA (reference sequence). CDR3 sequence reads: CSARVRVVTPEALF. The CDR3 DNA follows: TGCAGTGCTAGAGTACGGGTTGTCACCCCTGAAGCTCTCTTT.

At least ten counts were recorded for this clonotype. The chain couples TRBV12-3 or TRBV12-4 to TRBJ1-2; D uncertain. V was clipped by 3 bases and J by 4 bases, with 15 bases between them. CDR3 length: 15 residues. CDR3: CASSFRLGQVYGYTF. DNA of the CDR3: TGTGCCAGCAGTTTTAGATTAGGGCAAGTCTATGGCTACACCTTC.

This clonotype was recorded at least ten times. The chain couples TRBV5-1 to TRBJ2-1; 7 positions agree with TRBD1. Germline V gives CDR1 SGHRS, CDR2 YFSETQ. The CDR3 contains 15 residues. J was trimmed by 1 base and V by 0 bases; bases with no gene match: 1. CDR3 in amino acids: CASSLEDRSYNEQFF. DNA of the CDR3: TGCGCCAGCAGCTTGGAGGACAGGTCCTACAATGAGCAGTTCTTC.

The CDR3 sequence: CSVVWDHIISGNTIYF. The CDR3 DNA is TGCAGCGTTGTTTGGGACCACATTATCTCTGGAAACACCATATATTTT. This rearrangement joins TRBV29-1 to TRBJ1-3; D perhaps matches TRBD1 (5 bases). Germline V gene data show CDR1 as SQVTM and CDR2 as ANQGSEA. This CDR3 has 16 residues. The V end was cut by 4 bases, the J end by 0 bases, with 16 bases between.

This clonotype has more than one count but fewer than ten. The chain uses TRBV12-3 or TRBV12-4 and TRBJ1-6; possibly TRBD1 for D (5 bases). This CDR3 has 19 residues. V shed 3 bases and J shed 9 bases, with 27 bases lying between them. The DNA for the CDR3 is TGTGCCAGCAGTTTTATGGCACCGCGGGGGTTGAGGGTTAGTTCACCCCTCCACTTT. This encodes CASSFMAPRGLRVSSPLHF.

This clonotype occurred many times. The chain joins TRBV2 to TRBJ2-5; D might be TRBD2 (5 bases). Germline CDR1 is SNHLY and CDR2 is FYNNEI. V was pared by 2 bases and J by 2 bases, with 18 bases between. This CDR3 is built from 17 residues. The CDR3 DNA reads as TGTGCCAGCAGTGAATTTGTGACTAACTTTCTACAAGAGACCCAGTACTTC. It codes for CASSEFVTNFLQETQYF.

This clonotype was seen repeatedly, ten times or more. The chain combines TRBV15 with TRBJ1-1; D gene ambiguous. CDR3 length: 14 residues. V was shortened by 0 bases and J by 5 bases, with 10 bases between the two germline ends. Germline CDR1 reads LNHNV; CDR2 reads YYDKDF (reference sequence). CDR3 DNA sequence: TGTGCCACCAGCAGAGATAGGGCAGCTACTGAAGCTTTCTTT. It specifies CATSRDRAATEAFF.

This clonotype has a count of ten or more. The rearrangement links TRBV7-3 to TRBJ2-1; tentatively, D is TRBD1 or TRBD2 (6 bases each). Looked up from germline, CDR1 is SGHTA and CDR2 is FQGTGA. V lost 5 bases and J lost 8, with 13 bases in between. This CDR3 region has 13 residues. In DNA form, the CDR3 reads TGTGCCAGCAGCCCCGGGGGCCGGGATGAGCAGTTCTTC. Translating it yields CASSPGGRDEQFF.

This chain connects TRBV20-1 to TRBJ1-2; D gene ambiguous. The CDR3 loop spans 13 amino acids. CDR1 and CDR2 (germline): DFQATT, SNEGSKA (reference sequence). The ends were cut back, 6 bases at V and 0 bases at J, with 11 bases in the middle. CDR3 protein: CSAKEGSNYGYTF. The CDR3 DNA reads TGCAGTGCCAAGGAAGGGTCTAACTATGGCTACACCTTC.

This chain connects TRBV19 to TRBJ1-1; TRBD1 is a possible D gene (5 bases). CDR3 length: 15 residues. The germline gives CDR1 LNHDA, CDR2 SQIVND (reference sequence). V lost 8 bases, J lost 1 base, and 17 bases lay in between. CDR3 DNA sequence: TGTGCCAGTGAATTTTTCGGGGGATCGAACACTGAAGCTTTCTTT. This gives the protein CASEFFGGSNTEAFF. Combining the CDR3 with reference TRBV19 and TRBJ1-1 gives the whole variable domain DGGITQSPKYLFRKEGQNVTLSCEQNLNHDAMYWYRQDPGQGLRLIYYSQIVNDFQKGDIAEGYSVSREKKESFPLTVTSAQKNPTAFYLCASEFFGGSNTEAFFGQGTRLTVV.

In this sample, this clonotype turned up many times. V and J are TRBV7-9 and TRBJ2-2, with TRBD1 as a possible D gene (6 bases). CDR1 SEHNR and CDR2 FQNEAQ come from the germline V gene (reference sequence). The CDR3 spans 17 residues. Trimming removed 4 bases at V and 2 bases at J, with 17 bases between. The CDR3 DNA follows: TGTGCCAGCAGCTACCGTTGGGGGCAGGGTAACACCGGGGAGCTGTTTTTT. This gives the protein CASSYRWGQGNTGELFF.

This rearrangement joins TRBV2 to TRBJ2-7; 14 positions match TRBD2. V was clipped by 7 bases and J by 7 bases; unmatched bases: 3. CDR1 and CDR2 (germline): SNHLY, FYNNEI. The CDR3 loop spans 13 amino acids. Here the CDR3 DNA reads TGTGCCAGCACCGGACTAGCGGGAGGTGAGCAGTACTTC. Its translation is CASTGLAGGEQYF.

This clonotype was counted ten times or more. The rearrangement uses TRBV11-2 and TRBJ2-3; D ambiguous. Germline V gene lookup returns CDR1 SGHAT and CDR2 FQNNGV. V lost 6 bases and J 1 base, leaving 14 bases between the germline ends. The CDR3 loop spans 15 amino acids. CDR3 residues: CASSSHQTGTDTQYF. The CDR3 nucleotides read TGTGCCAGCAGTTCTCATCAAACGGGCACAGATACGCAGTATTTT.